These 27 T cell receptor beta chains originate from one sample sequenced in a study of OX40 agonist ivuxolimab in advanced cancers. Profiled with immunoSEQ multiplex PCR; TCRdb holds only in-frame clones, not every one. There are 45,000 to 65,000 clones in the sample; more than 75% occur only once, and 2% to 2.5% lies in the top ten. Sample: CD4+ or CD8+ T cells sorted from blood, taken in a trial of the OX40 agonist ivuxolimab. These receptors all come from an adult with an advanced solid tumor such as melanoma, head and neck, liver or kidney cancer.

This clone turned up a few times. The V and J genes are TRBV5-1 and TRBJ1-1; 7 bases are shared with TRBD1. CDR1 is SGHRS and CDR2 is YFSETQ in the germline V gene. This CDR3 has 17 amino acids. Trimming at V came to 3 bases and at J to 0 bases, leaving 11 bases not matched to a gene. The CDR3: CASSSTLNRGLNTEAFF. Written as DNA, the CDR3 is TGCGCCAGCAGCTCTACGCTCAACAGGGGCCTGAACACTGAAGCTTTCTTT.

This clone appeared a single time. This chain links TRBV6-6 with TRBJ2-7; 10 bases match TRBD1. The CDR3 is 13 amino acids. Trimming cost V 10 bases and J 2 bases; bases outside gene matches: 5. Germline V gene data show CDR1 as MNHNY and CDR2 as SVGAGI (reference sequence). The CDR3 DNA follows: TGTGCCACGACAGGGGGCGGAACCTACGAGCAGTACTTC. Its translation is CATTGGGTYEQYF.

This chain uses TRBV7-2 with TRBJ2-1, with 9 positions matching TRBD2. The germline gives CDR1 SGHTA, CDR2 FQGNSA. This CDR3 has 15 amino acids. J lost 7 bases, V lost 3 bases, and 7 bases had no gene match. The CDR3: CASSFSSGRKNEQFF. As DNA, the CDR3 is TGTGCCAGCAGCTTCTCAAGCGGGAGGAAAAATGAGCAGTTCTTC.

The genes are TRBV5-6 and TRBJ1-5; the D is unclear. The CDR3 is 13 amino acids. The V end was cut by 4 bases, the J end by 5 bases, with 10 bases between. Per germline, CDR1 SGHDT and CDR2 YYEEEE. CDR3 nucleotide sequence: TGTGCCAGCAGCCGAGGACTTCATCAGCCCCAGCATTTT. Its protein is CASSRGLHQPQHF.

The chain couples TRBV27 to TRBJ1-2; TRBD1 agrees at 8 bases. Germline CDR1 is MNHEY and CDR2 is SMNVEV (reference sequence). V gave up 10 bases and J gave up 7 bases; unmatched junction bases: 20. The CDR3 runs 16 residues. The CDR3 loop is CATRPRSGGVWGGYTF. Here the CDR3 DNA reads TGTGCCACCAGACCTCGGTCAGGGGGCGTTTGGGGTGGCTACACCTTC.

The gene calls are TRBV28 and TRBJ1-1, with TRBD1 matching 9 bases. Germline lookup yields CDR1 MDHEN and CDR2 SYDVKM. V dropped 3 bases and J dropped 0; count of bases not matched to a gene: 20. The CDR3 extends over 21 amino acids. CDR3 DNA: TGTGCCAGCAGTTTCTCCAAGAACAGGGGGCGAGTTCGGGCCCTGAACACTGAAGCTTTCTTT. Its translation is CASSFSKNRGRVRALNTEAFF.

The chain employs TRBV7-2 and TRBJ2-6; no definite D call. The CDR3 contains 15 residues. Trimming took 4 bases from V and 0 from J, leaving 7 bases between them. Germline-derived CDR1 and CDR2 are SGHTA and FQGNSA. The DNA for the CDR3 is TGTGCCAGCAGCTACAGTAACTCTGGGGCCAACGTCCTGACTTTC. This codes for CASSYSNSGANVLTF.

J is TRBJ1-5 and V is TRBV6-1, with D possibly TRBD1 on 5 matching bases. Germline V CDR1 and CDR2: MNHNS, SASEGT. Trimming took 5 bases from V and 2 from J, leaving 13 bases between them. CDR3 length: 15 amino acids. CDR3 sequence (DNA): TGTGCCAGCAGTATACAGGAGGGAGGCAATCAGCCCCAGCATTTT. Its protein is CASSIQEGGNQPQHF.

This clone was picked up a small number of times. The genes are TRBV4-2 and TRBJ2-6; D remains ambiguous. The V gene's germline CDR1 is LGHNA and CDR2 YNFKEQ. CDR3 length equals 14 residues. V lost 3 bases, J lost 0 bases, and 3 bases lay in between. CDR3 loop: CASSHPSGANVLTF. Written as DNA, the CDR3 is TGTGCCAGCAGCCATCCCTCTGGGGCCAACGTCCTGACTTTC.

The count of this clone is one. The V and J genes are TRBV28 and TRBJ2-3; possible D gene TRBD2, 5 bases. V lost 2 bases and J lost 8, with 8 bases in between. This CDR3 has 12 amino acids. Germline values: CDR1 MDHEN, CDR2 SYDVKM. CDR3 region: CASSLMAGTQYF. CDR3 nucleotide sequence: TGTGCCAGCAGTTTAATGGCGGGTACGCAGTATTTT.

The V call is TRBV5-1, the J call TRBJ2-1; D is undetermined. CDR1 and CDR2 (germline): SGHRS, YFSETQ. V lost 3 bases to trimming and J lost 6 bases, with 10 bases between them. The CDR3 spans 13 residues. CDR3 protein: CASSSIIGNEQFF. The CDR3 coding sequence is TGCGCCAGCAGCTCGATCATAGGCAATGAGCAGTTCTTC.

The chain recombines TRBV19 with TRBJ1-5; D is ambiguous. Germline lookup yields CDR1 LNHDA and CDR2 SQIVND (reference sequence). Between the trimmed V and J ends, which lost 7 bases and 2 bases, there was a span of 15 bases. The CDR3 has 15 residues. For the CDR3, the DNA is TGTGCCAGTACAGAAGGTATCGTTGGCAATCAGCCCCAGCATTTT. Encoded protein: CASTEGIVGNQPQHF. The full variable domain, rest sourced from reference TRBV19 and TRBJ1-5, is DGGITQSPKYLFRKEGQNVTLSCEQNLNHDAMYWYRQDPGQGLRLIYYSQIVNDFQKGDIAEGYSVSREKKESFPLTVTSAQKNPTAFYLCASTEGIVGNQPQHFGDGTRLSIL.

The V call is TRBV12-5, the J call TRBJ1-4; D gene ambiguous. The ends were cut back, 1 base at V and 4 bases at J, with 13 bases in the middle. Per germline, CDR1 LGHNT and CDR2 FRNRAP. This CDR3 spans 16 amino acids. The CDR3: CASGLGTGIHNEKLFF. In DNA form, the CDR3 reads TGTGCTAGTGGTTTGGGAACCGGGATACATAATGAAAAACTGTTTTTT.

The chain links TRBV20-1 to TRBJ2-7; no reliable D call. This CDR3 comprises 11 residues. Germline lookup yields CDR1 DFQATT and CDR2 SNEGSKA (reference sequence). The V end lost 4 bases, the J end lost 3 bases, and 7 bases lay between the germline ends. The CDR3 DNA reads as TGCAGTGCTAACGGTGACTACGAGCAGTACTTC. Residues: CSANGDYEQYF.

This chain joins TRBV19 and TRBJ2-7, with 11 nucleotides matching TRBD1. The CDR3 has 13 residues. Germline V gives CDR1 LNHDA, CDR2 SQIVND (reference sequence). V dropped 8 bases and J dropped 3; count of bases not matched to a gene: 3. As DNA, the CDR3 is TGTGCCAGTTCCGGGACAGGGGGCTACGAGCAGTACTTC. Its protein product is CASSGTGGYEQYF.

V usage is TRBV14 and J usage is TRBJ2-7, with TRBD2 matching 10 bases. Germline values: CDR1 SGHDN, CDR2 FVKESK. V lost 5 bases and J lost 9; bases outside the gene matches: 7. The CDR3 consists of 13 residues. CDR3 nucleotide sequence: TGTGCCAGCAGCGACTTAGCGGGAGGATCGCAGTACTTC. It translates to CASSDLAGGSQYF.

The CDR3 DNA reads TGTGCCAGCAGTTTAAGCAACAATCAGCCCCAGCATTTT. This codes for CASSLSNNQPQHF. This chain uses TRBV28 with TRBJ1-5, with unresolved D. The CDR3 is made up of 13 amino acids. Trimming took 2 bases from V and 3 from J, leaving 5 bases between them. Germline V lookup: CDR1 MDHEN, CDR2 SYDVKM.

J is TRBJ1-4 and V is TRBV9, with D perhaps matching TRBD1 (5 bases). V was clipped by 4 bases and J by 2 bases, with 15 bases between them. Per the germline V gene, CDR1 is SGDLS and CDR2 is YYNGEE. CDR3 size: 16 residues. DNA for the CDR3: TGTGCCAGCAGCAGGGGAGAAGGGGTTACTAATGAAAAACTGTTTTTT. Its protein product is CASSRGEGVTNEKLFF.

The rearrangement uses TRBV27 and TRBJ1-1; perhaps TRBD1 as D (5 bases). The CDR3 runs 15 residues. V was cut by 2 bases and J by 7 bases, with 17 bases left in between. Germline CDR1 is MNHEY and CDR2 is SMNVEV (reference sequence). The CDR3: CASSLKGGAKNEAFF. The CDR3 coding sequence is TGTGCCAGCAGTTTAAAGGGCGGGGCCAAAAATGAAGCTTTCTTT.

The V gene is TRBV19, the J gene TRBJ2-1, with no clear D. Germline V gene data show CDR1 as LNHDA and CDR2 as SQIVND (reference sequence). The CDR3 is 12 residues long. V shed 5 bases and J shed 9 bases, with 11 bases lying between them. This CDR3 reads CASSGSSGEQFF. The CDR3 DNA reads as TGTGCCAGTAGTGGATCCAGTGGTGAGCAGTTCTTC.

This chain links TRBV15 with TRBJ2-1, with TRBD2 matching 7 bases. Germline CDR1 LNHNV, CDR2 YYDKDF (reference sequence). V dropped 0 bases and J dropped 2; count of bases not matched to a gene: 7. This CDR3 region has 17 residues. CDR3 nucleotides: TGTGCCACCAGCAGAGATCTTGGCGGGAGCGCCTACAATGAGCAGTTCTTC. Its translation is CATSRDLGGSAYNEQFF.

This clone was counted a few times. The gene calls are TRBV5-1 and TRBJ2-3; TRBD1 matches 11 bases. Germline CDR1 SGHRS, CDR2 YFSETQ. The CDR3 loop spans 15 amino acids. V dropped 4 bases and J dropped 0; count of bases not matched to a gene: 1. CDR3 residues: CASSRDRGSTDTQYF. CDR3 bases: TGCGCCAGCAGCCGGGACAGGGGGAGCACAGATACGCAGTATTTT.

This clone was detected only once. The CDR3: CASSKRVTGGLYEQYF. The DNA for the CDR3 is TGTGCCAGCAGCAAAAGAGTGACAGGGGGCTTGTACGAGCAGTACTTC. The chain uses TRBV7-2 and TRBJ2-7, with TRBD1 identical over 10 bases. The CDR3 runs 16 residues. Germline loops: CDR1 SGHTA, CDR2 FQGNSA. J gave up 4 bases and V 5 bases, and 11 bases lay outside the gene matches.

The chain employs TRBV28 and TRBJ1-4; tentatively, D is TRBD1 (5 bases). This CDR3 is built from 13 residues. With 7 bases removed from V and 4 bases from J, the gap between germline ends came to 10 bases. Germline V gene sequence: CDR1 MDHEN, CDR2 SYDVKM. CDR3 region: CASTAGHNEKLFF. The CDR3 coding sequence is TGTGCCAGCACTGCGGGGCATAATGAAAAACTGTTTTTT.

V is TRBV29-1 and J is TRBJ2-1, with 10 bases that match TRBD2. Looked up from germline, CDR1 is SQVTM and CDR2 is ANQGSEA. CDR3 length: 14 amino acids. After removal of 7 bases from V and 7 bases from J, the junction contained 10 bases not matched to a gene. DNA for the CDR3: TGCAGCGCCCTAGCGGGGGCCACGAGGAATGAGCAGTTCTTC. This gives the protein CSALAGATRNEQFF.

The genes are TRBV7-9 and TRBJ1-3; D may be TRBD1 (5 bases). The CDR3 length is 13 residues. Trimming removed 8 bases at V and 1 base at J, with 9 bases between. The germline V gene encodes CDR1 SEHNR and CDR2 FQNEAQ (reference sequence). This CDR3 is CASLWGSGNTIYF. The CDR3 region has the DNA TGTGCCAGCCTCTGGGGGTCTGGAAACACCATATATTTT.

The sample holds a few counts of this clone. The rearrangement joins TRBV19 to TRBJ1-5; 7 bases align to TRBD1. Germline CDR1 reads LNHDA; CDR2 reads SQIVND (reference sequence). J gave up 5 bases and V 8 bases, and 9 bases lay outside the gene matches. The CDR3 has 14 residues. CDR3 region: CASSDRLVHQPQHF. For the CDR3, the DNA is TGTGCCAGTTCGGACAGGCTTGTTCATCAGCCCCAGCATTTT.